This is a list of T cell receptor beta chains from one sample in a study of cytomegalovirus exposure and HLA in healthy donors. Method: immunoSEQ multiplex PCR; TCRdb's copy keeps in-frame clones and lacks some. The sample lists 84,000 or so clones; over 70% were seen once. The sequenced material came from PBMCs. The source of these receptors is a boy younger than 18 in good health and CMV-seronegative. The CDR3 runs from the conserved cysteine through the conserved F or W. A D gene is named only where the DNA matches it firmly. Part of the rows lack a size; the others show once, few, many or a class for expanded clones.

V gene: TRBV29-1
clone size: -
D gene: -
J gene: TRBJ2-7
CDR3 length: 13
CDR3 DNA: TGCAGCGTTGTTGGAGGGCGCTCCTACGAGCAGTACTTC
CDR3 protein: CSVVGGRSYEQYF

V gene: TRBV5-4
clone size: -
D gene: TRBD2
J gene: TRBJ2-1
CDR3 length: 14
CDR3 DNA: TGTGCCAGCAGCGAACATCCCACTAGCGGGGAGCAGTTCTTC
CDR3 protein: CASSEHPTSGEQFF

V gene: TRBV30
clone size: -
D gene: -
J gene: TRBJ2-7
CDR3 length: 13
CDR3 DNA: TGTGCCTGGAGTACAGGACGTTCCTACGAGCAGTACTTC
CDR3 protein: CAWSTGRSYEQYF

V gene: TRBV6-5
clone size: few
D gene: TRBD2
J gene: TRBJ2-1
CDR3 length: 15
CDR3 DNA: TGTGCCAGCAGGATAACGACTAGCGGGGCTAATGAGCAGTTCTTC
CDR3 protein: CASRITTSGANEQFF

V gene: TRBV5-1
clone size: -
D gene: -
J gene: TRBJ1-2
CDR3 length: 16
CDR3 DNA: TGCGCCAGCAGCTCTCGGAGCAACTCAGCTAACTATGGCTACACCTTC
CDR3 protein: CASSSRSNSANYGYTF

V gene: TRBV30
clone size: -
D gene: -
J gene: TRBJ2-5
CDR3 length: 11
CDR3 DNA: TGTGCCCGCAGGGACTTAGAGACCCAGTACTTC
CDR3 protein: CARRDLETQYF

V gene: TRBV15
clone size: -
D gene: TRBD2
J gene: TRBJ2-2
CDR3 length: 14
CDR3 DNA: TGTGCCACCAGCAGAGATGCGGGGGACGGGGAGCTGTTTTTT
CDR3 protein: CATSRDAGDGELFF

V gene: TRBV4-1
clone size: few
D gene: -
J gene: TRBJ1-1
CDR3 length: 17
CDR3 DNA: TGCGCCAGCAGCCCAATCCGGGTCAGGGGAATGAACACTGAAGCTTTCTTT
CDR3 protein: CASSPIRVRGMNTEAFF

V gene: TRBV30
clone size: few
D gene: -
J gene: TRBJ1-2
CDR3 length: 13
CDR3 DNA: TGTGCCTGGAGTGCTGGGGGGGAGTATGGCTACACCTTC
CDR3 protein: CAWSAGGEYGYTF

V gene: TRBV7-8
clone size: -
D gene: TRBD2
J gene: TRBJ2-1
CDR3 length: 15
CDR3 DNA: TGTGCCAGCAGCTTAGAAGGGACTAGGGGCAATGAGCAGTTCTTC
CDR3 protein: CASSLEGTRGNEQFF

V gene: TRBV7-2
clone size: -
D gene: -
J gene: TRBJ1-4
CDR3 length: 15
CDR3 DNA: TGTGCCAGCAGCTTTCAGGTGACAGCAGATGAAAAACTGTTTTTT
CDR3 protein: CASSFQVTADEKLFF

V gene: TRBV4-3
clone size: few
D gene: -
J gene: TRBJ1-5
CDR3 length: 16
CDR3 DNA: -
CDR3 protein: CASSQDWGGGAVERHF

V gene: TRBV7-3
clone size: -
D gene: TRBD1
J gene: TRBJ2-3
CDR3 length: 14
CDR3 DNA: TGTGCCAGCAGCCCTAGACAGGGGTCAGATACGCAGTATTTT
CDR3 protein: CASSPRQGSDTQYF

V gene: TRBV18
clone size: -
D gene: TRBD1
J gene: TRBJ2-1
CDR3 length: 14
CDR3 DNA: TGTGCCAGCTCACCACCCGGGACAGGCAATGAGCAGTTCTTC
CDR3 protein: CASSPPGTGNEQFF

V gene: TRBV5-1
clone size: -
D gene: TRBD2
J gene: TRBJ2-2
CDR3 length: 17
CDR3 DNA: TGCGCCAGCAGCTCCCCCGGACTAGCGGGAGTGACCGGGGAGCTGTTTTTT
CDR3 protein: CASSSPGLAGVTGELFF

V gene: TRBV7-2
clone size: -
D gene: -
J gene: TRBJ1-4
CDR3 length: 15
CDR3 DNA: TGTGCCAGCGACCGCGGGCCTGGGGTCTATGAAAAACTGTTTTTT
CDR3 protein: CASDRGPGVYEKLFF

V gene: TRBV5-7
clone size: -
D gene: -
J gene: TRBJ1-2
CDR3 length: 16
CDR3 DNA: TGTGCCCGAAAATCTAGCCCGGGCGCAGTTAACTATGGCTACACCTTC
CDR3 protein: CARKSSPGAVNYGYTF

V gene: TRBV7-9
clone size: -
D gene: -
J gene: TRBJ1-2
CDR3 length: 14
CDR3 DNA: TGTGCCAGCAGCTCCATAGAAGGGGACTATGGCTACACCTTC
CDR3 protein: CASSSIEGDYGYTF

V gene: TRBV9
clone size: -
D gene: -
J gene: TRBJ2-5
CDR3 length: 14
CDR3 DNA: TGTGCCAGCAGCGCGGGACTCTCGGCCCAGACCCAGTACTTC
CDR3 protein: CASSAGLSAQTQYF

V gene: TRBV29-1
clone size: -
D gene: -
J gene: TRBJ2-2
CDR3 length: 14
CDR3 DNA: TGCAGCGTGCGACCCTGGCTGGGCGCCGGGGAGCTGTTTTTT
CDR3 protein: CSVRPWLGAGELFF

V gene: TRBV5-1
clone size: -
D gene: -
J gene: TRBJ2-4
CDR3 length: 14
CDR3 DNA: TGCGCCAGCAGCTTGGGGCGGTCTACGAGCATTCAGTACTTC
CDR3 protein: CASSLGRSTSIQYF

V gene: TRBV2
clone size: -
D gene: -
J gene: TRBJ2-2
CDR3 length: 18
CDR3 DNA: TGTGCCAGCAGTGAATCAGTAGTTCGTGGCGGTAACACCGGGGAGCTGTTTTTT
CDR3 protein: CASSESVVRGGNTGELFF

V gene: TRBV29-1
clone size: -
D gene: -
J gene: TRBJ1-1
CDR3 length: 13
CDR3 DNA: TGCAGCGTTGGGGCAGGGATGTACACTGAAGCTTTCTTT
CDR3 protein: CSVGAGMYTEAFF

V gene: TRBV6-6
clone size: -
D gene: -
J gene: TRBJ1-1
CDR3 length: 15
CDR3 DNA: TGTGCCAGCAGTTTACCAGGGGTGGGTTCCACTGAAGCTTTCTTT
CDR3 protein: CASSLPGVGSTEAFF

V gene: TRBV5-1
clone size: -
D gene: TRBD2
J gene: TRBJ2-7
CDR3 length: 14
CDR3 DNA: TGCGCCAGCAGCTTGGGTGCGGGAGGCTACGAGCAGTACTTC
CDR3 protein: CASSLGAGGYEQYF

V gene: TRBV2
clone size: -
D gene: -
J gene: TRBJ2-1
CDR3 length: 11
CDR3 DNA: TGTGCCAGCAGCCCGACTAGGGCGCAGTTCTTC
CDR3 protein: CASSPTRAQFF

V gene: TRBV30
clone size: -
D gene: TRBD1
J gene: TRBJ1-1
CDR3 length: 13
CDR3 DNA: TGTGCCTGGAGTGTTGGGACAGTCGCTGAAGCTTTCTTT
CDR3 protein: CAWSVGTVAEAFF

V gene: TRBV6-1
clone size: few
D gene: TRBD2
J gene: TRBJ2-7
CDR3 length: 15
CDR3 DNA: TGTGCCAGCCAACCGCGGGGGATCGCTTACTACGAGCAGTACTTC
CDR3 protein: CASQPRGIAYYEQYF

V gene: TRBV5-4
clone size: -
D gene: -
J gene: TRBJ1-1
CDR3 length: 13
CDR3 DNA: TGTGCCAGCAGCTTGGGATGGAGCACTGAAGCTTTCTTT
CDR3 protein: CASSLGWSTEAFF

V gene: TRBV6-1
clone size: -
D gene: -
J gene: TRBJ2-6
CDR3 length: 16
CDR3 DNA: TGTGCCAGCAGTGAGCAGGGATCTGTTGGGGCCAACGTCCTGACTTTC
CDR3 protein: CASSEQGSVGANVLTF

V gene: TRBV7-6
clone size: -
D gene: TRBD2
J gene: TRBJ2-7
CDR3 length: 16
CDR3 DNA: TGTGCCAGCAGCCCCGGACTAGCGGGAGACCCCTACGAGCAGTACTTC
CDR3 protein: CASSPGLAGDPYEQYF

V gene: TRBV13
clone size: -
D gene: TRBD2
J gene: TRBJ2-3
CDR3 length: 13
CDR3 DNA: TGTGCCAGCAGCTTCCAGCGGGGGGATACGCAGTATTTT
CDR3 protein: CASSFQRGDTQYF

V gene: TRBV11-2
clone size: -
D gene: -
J gene: TRBJ1-1
CDR3 length: 14
CDR3 DNA: TGTGCCAGCAGCTTAATCCCCGGGAACACTGAAGCTTTCTTT
CDR3 protein: CASSLIPGNTEAFF

V gene: TRBV15
clone size: -
D gene: -
J gene: TRBJ2-7
CDR3 length: 14
CDR3 DNA: TGTGCCACCAGCGAGATCCCAACCAGGGTTGAGCAGTACTTC
CDR3 protein: CATSEIPTRVEQYF

V gene: TRBV4-1
clone size: few
D gene: -
J gene: TRBJ2-7
CDR3 length: 13
CDR3 DNA: TGCGCCAGCAGCCCGCTAGAGGGCTACGAGCAGTACTTC
CDR3 protein: CASSPLEGYEQYF

V gene: TRBV13
clone size: once
D gene: -
J gene: TRBJ2-6
CDR3 length: 18
CDR3 DNA: TGTGCCAGCAGCCAGGGGTTTACCGGCTACTCTGGGGCCAACGTCCTGACTTTC
CDR3 protein: CASSQGFTGYSGANVLTF

V gene: TRBV18
clone size: few
D gene: TRBD1
J gene: TRBJ2-3
CDR3 length: 13
CDR3 DNA: TGTGCCAGCTCGCCCACAGGGGGTGATACGCAGTATTTT
CDR3 protein: CASSPTGGDTQYF

V gene: TRBV6-5
clone size: -
D gene: -
J gene: TRBJ1-5
CDR3 length: 13
CDR3 DNA: TGTGCCAGCGGAGGAAGTGGCAATCAGCCCCAGCATTTT
CDR3 protein: CASGGSGNQPQHF

V gene: TRBV29-1
clone size: -
D gene: TRBD1
J gene: TRBJ1-2
CDR3 length: 15
CDR3 DNA: TGCAGCGTTGAAGTCGACAGGGGGTTATATTATGGCTACACCTTC
CDR3 protein: CSVEVDRGLYYGYTF

V gene: TRBV30
clone size: -
D gene: TRBD1
J gene: TRBJ1-4
CDR3 length: 13
CDR3 DNA: TGTGCCTGGAGGGGACAGAACTATGAAAAACTGTTTTTT
CDR3 protein: CAWRGQNYEKLFF

V gene: TRBV5-6
clone size: -
D gene: -
J gene: TRBJ2-1
CDR3 length: 12
CDR3 DNA: TGTGCCAGCAGCTTAGGAGACAATGAGCAGTTCTTC
CDR3 protein: CASSLGDNEQFF

V gene: TRBV29-1
clone size: -
D gene: TRBD2
J gene: TRBJ2-1
CDR3 length: 20
CDR3 DNA: TGCAGCGTTGAAGATTGGGGGACTAGCGGGGCTCTCAGCTCCTACAATGAGCAGTTCTTC
CDR3 protein: CSVEDWGTSGALSSYNEQFF

V gene: TRBV5-4
clone size: -
D gene: TRBD2
J gene: TRBJ2-1
CDR3 length: 15
CDR3 DNA: TGTGCCAGCAGCTTGGCTAGCGGGATGTACAATGAGCAGTTCTTC
CDR3 protein: CASSLASGMYNEQFF

V gene: TRBV12-1
clone size: -
D gene: -
J gene: TRBJ2-7
CDR3 length: 15
CDR3 DNA: TGTGCCAGCAACCCCCCTCGGGGGGTGGCCTACGAGCAGTACTTC
CDR3 protein: CASNPPRGVAYEQYF

V gene: TRBV7-9
clone size: -
D gene: -
J gene: TRBJ2-7
CDR3 length: 14
CDR3 DNA: TGTGCCAGCAGCTCCCTCGGTCTTAACTACGAGCAGTACTTC
CDR3 protein: CASSSLGLNYEQYF

V gene: TRBV7-2
clone size: once
D gene: TRBD1
J gene: TRBJ2-3
CDR3 length: 14
CDR3 DNA: TGTGCCAGCAGCTCTACAGGGGTAACAGATACGCAGTATTTT
CDR3 protein: CASSSTGVTDTQYF

V gene: TRBV6-6
clone size: once
D gene: -
J gene: TRBJ1-5
CDR3 length: 12
CDR3 DNA: TGTGCCATCCAAGAGCGGGTTCAGCCCCAGCATTTT
CDR3 protein: CAIQERVQPQHF

V gene: TRBV18
clone size: few
D gene: TRBD1
J gene: TRBJ1-5
CDR3 length: 13
CDR3 DNA: TGTGCCAGCTCACCAGGGACAGATCAGCCCCAGCATTTT
CDR3 protein: CASSPGTDQPQHF

V gene: TRBV10-3
clone size: once
D gene: -
J gene: TRBJ2-7
CDR3 length: 15
CDR3 DNA: TGTGCCATCAGGGGGGGACAGTCGGGCCCTGGCGAGCAGTACTTC
CDR3 protein: CAIRGGQSGPGEQYF

V gene: TRBV18
clone size: once
D gene: TRBD1
J gene: TRBJ1-2
CDR3 length: 15
CDR3 DNA: TGTGCCAGCTCACGATACAGGGGGCCGTTGGATGGCTACACCTTC
CDR3 protein: CASSRYRGPLDGYTF

V gene: TRBV5-1
clone size: -
D gene: TRBD1
J gene: TRBJ2-7
CDR3 length: 15
CDR3 DNA: TGCGCCAGCAGCACCAACCCACAGGGGGCGGGGGAGCAGTACTTC
CDR3 protein: CASSTNPQGAGEQYF

V gene: TRBV28
clone size: -
D gene: TRBD1
J gene: TRBJ1-5
CDR3 length: 17
CDR3 DNA: TGTGCCAGCAGTTTATCCCCGGGACAGGCCGTCGATCAGCCCCAGCATTTT
CDR3 protein: CASSLSPGQAVDQPQHF

V gene: TRBV27
clone size: few
D gene: -
J gene: TRBJ2-7
CDR3 length: 13
CDR3 DNA: TGTGCCAGCAGTTTCCCGGGGAAATACGAGCAGTACTTC
CDR3 protein: CASSFPGKYEQYF

V gene: TRBV29-1
clone size: -
D gene: TRBD1
J gene: TRBJ2-7
CDR3 length: 13
CDR3 DNA: TGCAGCGTTGAAGACGGGACAGCCTACGAGCAGTACTTC
CDR3 protein: CSVEDGTAYEQYF

V gene: TRBV9
clone size: -
D gene: TRBD1
J gene: TRBJ2-7
CDR3 length: 14
CDR3 DNA: TGTGCCAGCAGCGCAGGGGGCGCGGTGTACGAGCAGTACTTC
CDR3 protein: CASSAGGAVYEQYF

V gene: TRBV11-1
clone size: once
D gene: -
J gene: TRBJ1-1
CDR3 length: 16
CDR3 DNA: TGTGCCAGCAGTCGCCCAAAGGGCGGGGTAAACACTGAAGCTTTCTTT
CDR3 protein: CASSRPKGGVNTEAFF

V gene: TRBV4-2
clone size: -
D gene: -
J gene: TRBJ2-1
CDR3 length: 15
CDR3 DNA: TGTGCCAGCAGCCCGGCTAGTAGTGAGGCCAATGAGCAGTTCTTC
CDR3 protein: CASSPASSEANEQFF

V gene: TRBV15
clone size: -
D gene: TRBD2
J gene: TRBJ2-5
CDR3 length: 16
CDR3 DNA: TGTGCCACCAGCAGAGATCAAGCGGGAGTGAAAGAGACCCAGTACTTC
CDR3 protein: CATSRDQAGVKETQYF

V gene: TRBV4-3
clone size: -
D gene: -
J gene: TRBJ2-2
CDR3 length: 17
CDR3 DNA: TGCGCCAGCAGCCATAGCTGGTCCTCCCGGAACACCGGGGAGCTGTTTTTT
CDR3 protein: CASSHSWSSRNTGELFF